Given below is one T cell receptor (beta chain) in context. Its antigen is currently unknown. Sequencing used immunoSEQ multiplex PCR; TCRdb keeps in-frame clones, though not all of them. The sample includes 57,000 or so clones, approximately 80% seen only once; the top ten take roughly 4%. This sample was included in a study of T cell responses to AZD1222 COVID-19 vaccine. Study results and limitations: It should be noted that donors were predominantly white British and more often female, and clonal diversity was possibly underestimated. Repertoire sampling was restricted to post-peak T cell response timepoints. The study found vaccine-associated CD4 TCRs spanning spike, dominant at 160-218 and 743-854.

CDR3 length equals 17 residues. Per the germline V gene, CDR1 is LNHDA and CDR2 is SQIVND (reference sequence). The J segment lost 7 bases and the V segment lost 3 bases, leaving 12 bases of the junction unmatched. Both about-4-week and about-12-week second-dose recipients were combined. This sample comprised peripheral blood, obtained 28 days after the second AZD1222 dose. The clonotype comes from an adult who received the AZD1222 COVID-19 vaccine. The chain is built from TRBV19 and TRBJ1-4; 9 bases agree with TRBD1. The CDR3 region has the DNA TGTGCCAGTAGTATCTCCCTCCCCCGGACAGGGGTTGAAAAACTGTTTTTT. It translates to CASSISLPRTGVEKLFF.